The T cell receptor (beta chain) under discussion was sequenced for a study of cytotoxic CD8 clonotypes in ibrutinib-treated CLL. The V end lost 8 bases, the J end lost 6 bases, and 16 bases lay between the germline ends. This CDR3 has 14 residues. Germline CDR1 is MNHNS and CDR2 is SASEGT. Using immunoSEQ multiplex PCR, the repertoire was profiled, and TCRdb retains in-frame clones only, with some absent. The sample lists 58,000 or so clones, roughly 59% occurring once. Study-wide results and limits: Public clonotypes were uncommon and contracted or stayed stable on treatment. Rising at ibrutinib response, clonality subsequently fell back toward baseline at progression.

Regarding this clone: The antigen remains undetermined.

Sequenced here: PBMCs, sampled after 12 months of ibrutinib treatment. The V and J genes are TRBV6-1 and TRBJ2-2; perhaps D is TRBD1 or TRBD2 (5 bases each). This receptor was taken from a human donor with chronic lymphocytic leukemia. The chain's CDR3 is CASLRTWRAGELFF. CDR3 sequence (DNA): TGTGCCAGCCTCCGGACATGGCGGGCCGGGGAGCTGTTTTTT.